Each of the 15 T cell receptor beta chains below was sequenced from the same sample in a study of T cells in Graves' hyperthyroidism and ophthalmopathy. Amplification yielded TCR beta CDR3 regions, with RNA transcripts as the source. In the first-round RT-PCR of the TCR CDR3, the HTBI primer set was used. Using its own MiXCR run on the multiplex PCR reads, TCRdb lists one record per CDR3 protein. The profile shows 200,000 to 250,000 distinct CDR3 sequences, about a sixth of them singletons. Sequenced: blood. These receptors were collected from a woman aged 45-59 years with Graves' hyperthyroidism.

The chain employs TRBV6-1 and TRBJ2-3, with D possibly matching TRBD2 (5 bases). Germline V CDR1 and CDR2: MNHNS, SASEGT. The CDR3 runs to 15 residues. The V end was cut by 6 bases, the J end by 0 bases, with 13 bases between. The CDR3 nucleotides read TGTGCCAGCAGCACCCTAGCAGCTAGCACAGATACGCAGTATTTT. Its translation is CASSTLAASTDTQYF.

This clonotype has at least ten counts. The rearrangement links TRBV11-3 to TRBJ1-4; TRBD1 is a possible D gene (5 bases). Trimming removed 8 bases at V and 4 bases at J, with 8 bases between. The germline CDR1 and CDR2 sequences are SGHNT and YENEEA. This CDR3 has 12 amino acids. In DNA, the CDR3 is TGTGCCAGCGGGGCAAATAATGAAAAACTGTTTTTT. Translating it yields CASGANNEKLFF.

This clonotype was counted many times. This chain links TRBV20-1 with TRBJ2-1, with TRBD2 identical over 7 bases. There are 15 residues in the CDR3. From germline, CDR1 is DFQATT and CDR2 SNEGSKA (reference sequence). Trimming took 0 bases from V and 3 from J; bases not matched to a gene: 5. The DNA for the CDR3 is TGCAGTGCTAGAGAGGCGGGAGAGGACTACAATGAGCAGTTCTTC. Encoded protein: CSAREAGEDYNEQFF.

This clonotype was picked up many times. The CDR3 bases are TGTGCCAGCAGCCGCCTGACGGGGACCACTGAAGCTTTCTTT. This gives the protein CASSRLTGTTEAFF. The chain uses TRBV14 and TRBJ1-1; tentatively, D is TRBD1 (5 bases). Trimming cost V 4 bases and J 4 bases, with 13 bases left between them. From germline, CDR1 is SGHDN and CDR2 FVKESK. The CDR3 is 14 residues long. The whole variable domain, remainder taken from reference TRBV14 and TRBJ1-1, is EAGVTQFPSHSVIEKGQTVTLRCDPISGHDNLYWYRRVMGKEIKFLLHFVKESKQDESGMPNNRFLAERTGGTYSTLKVQPAELEDSGVYFCASSRLTGTTEAFFGQGTRLTVV.

V usage is TRBV5-4 and J usage is TRBJ2-7, with D perhaps TRBD2 (6 bases). Trimming shortened V by 4 bases and J by 3 bases, and 14 bases separated the two germline ends. The germline V gene encodes CDR1 SGHNT and CDR2 YYREEE (reference sequence). This CDR3 region has 14 residues. The DNA of the CDR3 is TGTGCCAGCAGCCCAGGTCGGGAGAGCTACGAGCAGTACTTC. Translating it yields CASSPGRESYEQYF.

There are a few counts of this clonotype. The chain carries TRBV19 and TRBJ2-7; 8 bases are a match to TRBD2. The germline CDR1 and CDR2 sequences are LNHDA and SQIVND (reference sequence). The V gene end was trimmed by 4 bases and the J gene end by 3 bases; junction bases not matched to a gene: 2. The CDR3 runs 13 residues. The chain's CDR3 is CASSRGLGYEQYF. The CDR3 coding sequence is TGTGCCAGTAGTAGGGGACTAGGCTACGAGCAGTACTTC.

The sample holds many counts of this clonotype. This chain uses TRBV29-1 with TRBJ1-1, with a weak D call TRBD1 (5 bases). The V gene's germline CDR1 is SQVTM and CDR2 ANQGSEA. The V and J ends lost 6 bases and 2 bases respectively, with 10 bases between them. The CDR3 is 12 residues long. The CDR3 DNA reads TGCAGCGTCCTGAGGACAAACACTGAAGCTTTCTTT. As protein: CSVLRTNTEAFF. The full variable domain, its missing parts supplied by reference TRBV29-1 and TRBJ1-1, is SAVISQKPSRDICQRGTSLTIQCQVDSQVTMMFWYRQQPGQSLTLIATANQGSEATYESGFVIDKFPISRPNLTFSTLTVSNMSPEDSSIYLCSVLRTNTEAFFGQGTRLTVV.

This clonotype was seen at least ten times. The chain recombines TRBV7-2 with TRBJ2-5; D not resolved. Trimming took off 2 bases at V and 1 base at J, with 11 bases between the two ends. CDR1 is SGHTA and CDR2 is FQGNSA in the germline V gene. The CDR3 is 15 residues long. CDR3 in DNA: TGTGCCAGCAGCTTAATGTCGGGTACCCAAGAGACCCAGTACTTC. This translates into CASSLMSGTQETQYF.

This clonotype occurred a few times. The chain has TRBV10-1 and TRBJ2-3; 7 bases fit TRBD2. The CDR3 loop spans 14 amino acids. With V trimmed by 4 bases and J by 4 bases, 5 bases remained unmatched. Per the germline V gene, CDR1 is WNHNN and CDR2 is SYGVQD (reference sequence). CDR3 coding DNA: TGCGCCAGCAGTGCCGGCGGGAGCGCAGATACGCAGTATTTT. Its protein is CASSAGGSADTQYF.

The chain carries TRBV12-3 or TRBV12-4 and TRBJ2-5; 9 bases line up with TRBD2. Trimming removed 7 bases from V and 5 bases from J; junction bases left unmatched: 14. This CDR3 contains 16 residues. The DNA for the CDR3 is TGTGCCAGCACCACGAGTTCTGCGGGAGGGCGGGAGACCCAGTACTTC. Protein sequence: CASTTSSAGGRETQYF.

This clonotype showed up just a few times. The V call is TRBV12-3 or TRBV12-4, the J call TRBJ1-2; D unresolved. The CDR3 sequence is 14 residues long. Deletions cut 5 bases from V and 3 bases from J, with 13 bases between. The CDR3 spells CASSPYRADYGYTF. The CDR3 coding sequence is TGTGCCAGCAGTCCTTACCGGGCGGACTATGGCTACACCTTC.

This clonotype has ten or more counts. The chain links TRBV6-1 to TRBJ1-2; D gene uncertain. CDR3 length: 11 residues. Looked up from germline, CDR1 is MNHNS and CDR2 is SASEGT. V shed 4 bases and J shed 7 bases, with 7 bases lying between them. The CDR3: CASSANPGYTF. CDR3 DNA sequence: TGTGCCAGCAGTGCTAATCCTGGCTACACCTTC.

This clonotype was found a few times. This chain links TRBV24-1 with TRBJ2-1; TRBD1 agrees at 10 bases. Trimming took 7 bases from V and 3 from J; bases not matched to a gene: 5. The CDR3 runs to 15 residues. Germline CDR1 is KGHDR and CDR2 is SFDVKD. The CDR3 sequence: CATRGGQGDYNEQFF. The DNA of the CDR3 is TGTGCCACCAGGGGTGGACAGGGGGACTACAATGAGCAGTTCTTC.

Many counts were recorded for this clonotype. The chain carries TRBV28 and TRBJ2-7; no definite D call. The V gene lost 4 bases and the J gene lost 3 bases, with 13 bases spanning the gap. Germline V lookup: CDR1 MDHEN, CDR2 SYDVKM. The CDR3 is 14 amino acids. CDR3 residues: CASSSEQPIYEQYF. As DNA, the CDR3 is TGTGCCAGCAGTTCAGAACAGCCTATCTACGAGCAGTACTTC.

This clonotype was recorded a few times. The V gene is TRBV7-9, the J gene TRBJ2-4, with 7 bases matching TRBD2. The germline gives CDR1 SEHNR, CDR2 FQNEAQ (reference sequence). This CDR3 spans 16 amino acids. Unmatched junction bases numbered 12, after V lost 3 bases and J lost 7 bases. In DNA form, the CDR3 reads TGTGCCAGCAGCTTCCCTGTGGGGGGGGGTTGGAACATTCAGTACTTC. Its translation is CASSFPVGGGWNIQYF. Full variable domain (remainder filled in from reference TRBV7-9 and TRBJ2-4): DTGVSQNPRHKITKRGQNVTFRCDPISEHNRLYWYRQTLGQGPEFLTYFQNEAQLEKSRLLSDRFSAERPKGSFSTLEIQRTEQGDSAMYLCASSFPVGGGWNIQYFGAGTRLSVL.